Following are 19 T cell receptor beta chains from one sample sequenced in a study of cytomegalovirus exposure and HLA in healthy donors. The PCR had 60 Vbeta and 13 Jbeta primers. This table comes from immunoSEQ multiplex PCR, and its TCRdb copy is limited to in-frame clones, with some not included. The sample contains some 180,000 clones, approximately 80% of which appear only once. Sequenced sample: PBMCs. These TCRs come from a girl between 10 and 17 years old in good health and CMV-seropositive.

This clone has a handful of counts. The gene calls are TRBV7-2 and TRBJ2-1; 8 bases are a match to TRBD2. This CDR3 has 13 residues. With V trimmed by 8 bases and J by 7 bases, 7 bases remained unmatched. The germline CDR1 and CDR2 sequences are SGHTA and FQGNSA. The CDR3 here is CASGQRETNEQFF. CDR3 nucleotide sequence: TGTGCCAGCGGGCAGCGGGAGACGAATGAGCAGTTCTTC.

V and J are TRBV7-9 and TRBJ1-4; D gene uncertain. The germline V gene has CDR1 SEHNR and CDR2 FQNEAQ (reference sequence). V lost 5 bases, J lost 8 bases, and 12 bases lay in between. The length of the CDR3 is 13 residues. The CDR3 DNA is TGTGCCAGCAGCCCCTCGGGGTCGGAAAAACTGTTTTTT. Translation gives CASSPSGSEKLFF.

The chain recombines TRBV5-1 with TRBJ1-1, with D maybe TRBD1 (5 bases). Trimming cost V 3 bases and J 5 bases, with 14 bases left between them. CDR1 SGHRS and CDR2 YFSETQ come from the germline V gene. This CDR3 comprises 14 residues. CDR3 bases: TGCGCCAGCAGCTGGGGGGAAGGGTCGACTGAAGCTTTCTTT. It codes for CASSWGEGSTEAFF.

This clone has only one observation. The J gene is TRBJ2-2, the V gene TRBV5-1; D might be TRBD2 (5 bases). The CDR3 totals 16 residues. Germline V gene data show CDR1 as SGHRS and CDR2 as YFSETQ. The ends were cut back, 4 bases at V and 1 base at J, with 14 bases in the middle. CDR3 loop: CASSLTEAGNTGELFF. The CDR3 coding sequence is TGCGCCAGCAGCCTAACGGAGGCAGGGAACACCGGGGAGCTGTTTTTT.

Only a few counts were recorded for this clone. The chain uses TRBV11-2 and TRBJ2-7; tentatively, D is TRBD2 (5 bases). Looked up from germline, CDR1 is SGHAT and CDR2 is FQNNGV. V lost 1 base to trimming and J lost 2 bases, with 12 bases between them. The CDR3 consists of 15 residues. In DNA form, the CDR3 reads TGTGCCAGCAGCTTAGCCCCGGGGTCTACCTACGAGCAGTACTTC. It yields the protein CASSLAPGSTYEQYF.

The gene calls are TRBV11-2 and TRBJ1-1, with D perhaps TRBD1 (5 bases). The CDR3 has 15 amino acids. Germline V gives CDR1 SGHAT, CDR2 FQNNGV. V was cut by 3 bases and J by 0 bases, with 11 bases left in between. CDR3 bases: TGTGCCAGCAGCTTCTCGGGACTTTTGAACACTGAAGCTTTCTTT. It codes for CASSFSGLLNTEAFF. The full variable domain, in which reference TRBV11-2 and TRBJ1-1 provide the parts outside the CDR3, is EAGVAQSPRYKIIEKRQSVAFWCNPISGHATLYWYQQILGQGPKLLIQFQNNGVVDDSQLPKDRFSAERLKGVDSTLKIQPAKLEDSAVYLCASSFSGLLNTEAFFGQGTRLTVV.

The J gene is TRBJ2-6, the V gene TRBV30; D call uncertain. CDR1 and CDR2 (germline): GTSNPN, SVGIG (reference sequence). Trimming took 4 bases from V and 2 from J, leaving 12 bases between them. The CDR3 has 15 residues. The CDR3 reads CAWMGQAAGANVLTF. The CDR3 region has the DNA TGTGCCTGGATGGGCCAGGCAGCTGGGGCCAACGTCCTGACTTTC.

J is TRBJ1-5 and V is TRBV15; 7 bases fit TRBD1. Per the germline V gene, CDR1 is LNHNV and CDR2 is YYDKDF (reference sequence). The trim removed 5 bases at V and 6 bases at J, leaving 7 bases unmatched. CDR3 length: 14 amino acids. CDR3 protein: CATSFGGGVQPQHF. The CDR3 bases are TGTGCCACCAGCTTTGGAGGGGGCGTTCAGCCCCAGCATTTT.

V is TRBV6-4 and J is TRBJ2-2; no clear D. V lost 0 bases to trimming and J lost 3 bases, with 5 bases between them. Germline CDR1 MRHNA, CDR2 SNTAGT. CDR3 length equals 14 residues. CDR3 residues: CASSDSSDTGELFF. CDR3 nucleotide sequence: TGTGCCAGCAGTGACTCTAGTGACACCGGGGAGCTGTTTTTT.

The chain couples TRBV19 to TRBJ2-1; D call uncertain. This CDR3 spans 15 amino acids. Germline V gives CDR1 LNHDA, CDR2 SQIVND (reference sequence). The V gene lost 5 bases and the J gene lost 0 bases, with 11 bases spanning the gap. This chain's CDR3 is CASSPTDSSYNEQFF. The CDR3 nucleotides read TGTGCCAGTAGTCCGACTGATAGCTCCTACAATGAGCAGTTCTTC.

The chain links TRBV28 to TRBJ2-1; 7 positions agree with TRBD2. This CDR3 contains 14 residues. Germline assignment: CDR1 MDHEN and CDR2 SYDVKM. V was clipped by 5 bases and J by 8 bases; unmatched bases: 9. The CDR3 region is CASSGLREWHEQFF. The CDR3 region has the DNA TGTGCCAGCAGTGGGTTGCGGGAGTGGCATGAGCAGTTCTTC.

This chain uses TRBV5-4 with TRBJ2-2; 7 bases agree with TRBD1. J gave up 1 base and V 4 bases, and 7 bases lay outside the gene matches. Germline CDR1 SGHNT, CDR2 YYREEE (reference sequence). This CDR3 region has 16 residues. The CDR3 region has the DNA TGTGCCAGCAGCACCCCCCGACAGGGGAACACCGGGGAGCTGTTTTTT. It is translated as CASSTPRQGNTGELFF.

V is TRBV25-1 and J is TRBJ2-7; no reliable D call. V gave up 3 bases and J gave up 0 bases, with 6 bases separating them. Germline values: CDR1 MGHDK, CDR2 SYGVNS. There are 13 residues in the CDR3. The CDR3 nucleotides read TGTGCCAGCAGTGACATGAGCTCCTACGAGCAGTACTTC. Its protein product is CASSDMSSYEQYF.

This chain connects TRBV12-5 to TRBJ1-2, with TRBD1 matching 8 bases. The CDR3 has 16 amino acids. Germline-derived CDR1 and CDR2 are LGHNT and FRNRAP. V gave up 3 bases and J gave up 4 bases; unmatched junction bases: 10. The CDR3: CASGFQIRGPSYGYTF. CDR3 nucleotide sequence: TGTGCTAGTGGTTTCCAAATCAGGGGGCCTTCCTATGGCTACACCTTC.

A single count supports this clone. V and J are TRBV5-8 and TRBJ2-2; the match to TRBD2 covers 10 bases. The germline V gene has CDR1 SGHTS and CDR2 YDEGEE. The CDR3 extends over 17 amino acids. The V gene end was trimmed by 4 bases and the J gene end by 0 bases; junction bases not matched to a gene: 6. Here the CDR3 DNA reads TGTGCCAGCAGCCCGGGACTAGCGACTGCGAACACCGGGGAGCTGTTTTTT. Protein sequence: CASSPGLATANTGELFF. The full variable domain, its missing parts supplied by reference TRBV5-8 and TRBJ2-2, is EAGVTQSPTHLIKTRGQQATLRCSPISGHTSVYWYQQALGLGLQFLLWYDEGEERNRGNFPPRFSGRQFPNYSSELNVNALELEDSALYLCASSPGLATANTGELFFGEGSRLTVL.

This clone showed up just a few times. V is TRBV7-6 and J is TRBJ2-2; 8 nucleotides line up with TRBD2. The CDR3 covers 14 residues. J was trimmed by 7 bases and V by 5 bases; bases with no gene match: 6. CDR1 is SGHVS, CDR2 FNYEAQ, per germline. The CDR3 here is CASSALTSGGELFF. CDR3 bases: TGTGCCAGCAGCGCCTTAACTAGCGGCGGGGAGCTGTTTTTT.

The chain links TRBV13 to TRBJ2-2; 12 positions match TRBD2. The germline V gene has CDR1 PRHDT and CDR2 FYEKMQ (reference sequence). With 5 bases clipped from V and 2 bases from J, the junction kept 6 bases outside the gene matches. There are 17 residues in the CDR3. CDR3 loop: CASSAGTSGLNTGELFF. The CDR3, as DNA: TGTGCCAGCAGCGCCGGGACTAGCGGGCTTAACACCGGGGAGCTGTTTTTT.

V gene TRBV11-2 combines with J gene TRBJ2-7; D uncertain. Germline CDR1 reads SGHAT; CDR2 reads FQNNGV. V gave up 2 bases and J gave up 5 bases, with 10 bases separating them. The CDR3 has 13 amino acids. The CDR3 nucleotides are TGTGCCAGCAGCTTAAGAGGAGTTGACGAGCAGTACTTC. Translating gives CASSLRGVDEQYF.

V gene TRBV9 combines with J gene TRBJ1-5; perhaps TRBD1 as D (6 bases). CDR1 SGDLS and CDR2 YYNGEE come from the germline V gene. This CDR3 has 15 amino acids. Deletions cut 3 bases from V and 6 bases from J, with 16 bases between. The CDR3 region has the DNA TGTGCCAGCAGCGGTCCGGGACAAGTAACTCAGCCCCAGCATTTT. Encoded protein: CASSGPGQVTQPQHF. The full variable domain, completed using reference TRBV9 and TRBJ1-5, is DSGVTQTPKHLITATGQRVTLRCSPRSGDLSVYWYQQSLDQGLQFLIQYYNGEERAKGNILERFSAQQFPDLHSELNLSSLELGDSALYFCASSGPGQVTQPQHFGDGTRLSIL.